These T cell receptor beta chains were read from a single sample in a study of blood T cell repertoires in COVID-19. Sequenced by immunoSEQ multiplex PCR; TCRdb stores in-frame clones only, minus some. This repertoire shows over 65,000 clones, around 81% found once; its top ten account for around 40%. The sample taken for sequencing was peripheral blood. Source of these receptors: a man at least 80 years old with acute or convalescent COVID-19. Both conserved end residues are part of each CDR3.

v_call,cdr3_aa
TRBV19,CASSPRSGNTEAFF
TRBV13,CASSSGLAGVRTGELFF
TRBV4-2,CASSPGLAATNEQFF
TRBV5-4,CASSPLTSGRAYPTDTQYF
TRBV28,CASSLVTNTEAFF
TRBV7-3,CASSLSGLQSGELFF
TRBV11-2,CASSANGLAHNEQFF
TRBV3-1/TRBV3-2,CASSSRTSGTVTGELFF
TRBV5-1,CASSSNSRGNYGYTF
TRBV2,CASKGLAGGRSEQYF
TRBV28,CASRGTGGRAYGYTF
TRBV18,CASSDSKGNTIYF
TRBV30,CAWSPARGRVGKFF
TRBV6-1,CASSEPGGYYGYTF
TRBV6-5,CASSYSKGGDSPLHF
TRBV12-2,CASRLGKYEGAGNYGYTF
TRBV5-1,CASSVGDSYEQYF
TRBV27,CASSPRLAASSYNEQFF
TRBV30,CAWSVQGGQETQYF
TRBV7-3,CASSLSGQEGYTF
TRBV16,CASSFIGLAGNEQFF
TRBV5-1,CASSLGGISGARRNTQYF
TRBV5-1,CASSVQGADTEAFF
TRBV27,CASSSTTGTGEKLFF